The entry below describes one TCR beta chain. This entry is derived from a study of OX40 agonist ivuxolimab in advanced cancers. Sequenced by immunoSEQ multiplex PCR; TCRdb stores in-frame clones only, minus some. The sample includes 85,000 to 100,000 clones, 90% to 95% of them seen just once. The receptor comes from an adult with an advanced solid tumor such as melanoma, head and neck, liver or kidney cancer. The sample in question was CD4+ or CD8+ T cells sorted from blood, obtained in a trial of the OX40 agonist ivuxolimab.

CDR3 region: CASSEGGATNEKLFF. The CDR3 nucleotides read TGTGCCAGCAGCGAGGGGGGGGCAACTAATGAAAAACTGTTTTTT. The chain carries TRBV21-1 and TRBJ1-4. TRBV21-1 is marked as a pseudogene. The CDR3 is 15 residues long.